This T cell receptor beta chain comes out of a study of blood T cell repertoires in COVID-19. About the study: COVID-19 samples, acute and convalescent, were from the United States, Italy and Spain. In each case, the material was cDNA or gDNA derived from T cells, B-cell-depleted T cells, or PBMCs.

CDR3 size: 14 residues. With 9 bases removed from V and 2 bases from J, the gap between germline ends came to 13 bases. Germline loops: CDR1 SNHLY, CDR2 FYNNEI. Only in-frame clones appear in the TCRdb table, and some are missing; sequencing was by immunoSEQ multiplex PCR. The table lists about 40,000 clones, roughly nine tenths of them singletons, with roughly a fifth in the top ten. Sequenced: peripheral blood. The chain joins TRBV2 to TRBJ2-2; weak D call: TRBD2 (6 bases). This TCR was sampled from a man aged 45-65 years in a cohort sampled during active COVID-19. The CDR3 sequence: CARAAGINTGELFF. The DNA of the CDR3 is TGTGCCAGGGCGGCGGGAATAAACACCGGGGAGCTGTTTTTT.